This T cell receptor (beta chain) was documented in a study of T cell changes during pregnancy in multiple sclerosis. This clone occurred once. Different DNA sequences within this sample yield the same CDR3. Libraries were prepared by immunoSEQ multiplex PCR; TCRdb keeps only in-frame clonotypes and omits some of them. The table records fewer than 75,000 clones, 75% to 95% of them present only once. The TCR was taken from a female donor in good health, enrolled as a control in a pregnancy study. The sequencing here drew on peripheral blood, taken after pregnancy.

The CDR3 protein is CASSLVAGANTGELFF. The CDR3 bases are TGCGCCAGCAGCTTGGTGGCAGGGGCGAACACCGGGGAGCTGTTTTTT. This chain connects TRBV5-1 to TRBJ2-2; maybe TRBD1 (6 bases). This CDR3 spans 16 amino acids. CDR1 is SGHRS, CDR2 YFSETQ, per germline. V lost 0 bases and J lost 0, with 9 bases in between.